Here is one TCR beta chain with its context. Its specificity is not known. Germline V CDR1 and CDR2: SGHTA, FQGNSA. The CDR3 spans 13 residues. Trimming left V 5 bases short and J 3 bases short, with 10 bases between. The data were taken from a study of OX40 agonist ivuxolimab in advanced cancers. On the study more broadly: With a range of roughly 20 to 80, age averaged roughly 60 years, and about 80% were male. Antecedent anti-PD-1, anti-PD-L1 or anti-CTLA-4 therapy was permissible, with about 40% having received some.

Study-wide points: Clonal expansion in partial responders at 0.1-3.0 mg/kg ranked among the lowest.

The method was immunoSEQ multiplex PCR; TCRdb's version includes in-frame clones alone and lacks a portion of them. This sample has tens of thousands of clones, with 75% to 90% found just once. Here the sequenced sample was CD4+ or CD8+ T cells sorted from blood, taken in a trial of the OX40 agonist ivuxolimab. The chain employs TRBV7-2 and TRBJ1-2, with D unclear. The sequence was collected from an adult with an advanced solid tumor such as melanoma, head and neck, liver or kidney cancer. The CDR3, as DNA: TGTGCCAGCAGCCCCGACGCGGACTATGGCTACACCTTC. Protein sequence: CASSPDADYGYTF.